This T cell receptor (beta chain) was profiled in a study of blood T cell repertoires in COVID-19. Overall study context: Collection of acute and convalescent COVID-19 samples took place in the United States, Italy and Spain. The analysed material was cDNA or gDNA that came from T cells, B-cell-depleted T cells, or PBMCs.

V lost 2 bases to trimming and J lost 3 bases; unmatched junction nucleotides: 7. The CDR3 is made up of 16 amino acids. The germline gives CDR1 MGHRA, CDR2 YSYEKL. How the authors handled the data: Reference gene primer amplification yielded estimated nucleated cell counts. The table came from immunoSEQ multiplex PCR; TCRdb's copy has only in-frame clones and leaves some out. The V and J calls and clone size were taken over from that table, and D and trimming were inferred from the DNA. The table has 65,000 or so clones, 76% seen once. The sequence was collected from a woman aged 45-59 years with active or convalescent COVID-19. Sequencing was performed on peripheral blood. This chain links TRBV4-1 with TRBJ2-5, with 9 bases identical to TRBD2. The CDR3 spells CASSQLSLAGKETQYF. The CDR3 DNA sequence: TGCGCCAGCAGCCAACTCTCTCTAGCGGGGAAAGAGACCCAGTACTTC.